Listed below are T cell receptor beta chains from one sample, sequenced in a study of the immune and genomic landscape of osteosarcoma. Method: immunoSEQ multiplex PCR; TCRdb's copy keeps in-frame clones and lacks some. The data hold approximately 4,600 clones, with around 70% observed a single time. The material sequenced was osteosarcoma tumor tissue from the femur. Receptor source: a human donor with osteosarcoma. Both conserved end residues are part of each CDR3. Fields, in order: clone size, J gene, V gene, D gene, CDR3 protein, CDR3 DNA. The D gene is left open where the match is weak. The listing skips clone size in some rows; elsewhere it reads once, few, many or a size class.

clone_size: .
j_call: TRBJ2-5
v_call: TRBV7-9
d_call: TRBD2
cdr3_aa: CATTRGLAGETQYF
cdr3_nt: TGTGCCACCACCCGAGGACTAGCGGGAGAGACCCAGTACTTC

clone_size: .
j_call: TRBJ2-6
v_call: TRBV11-2
d_call: .
cdr3_aa: CASRAPGANVLTF
cdr3_nt: TGTGCCAGCAGAGCCCCTGGGGCCAACGTCCTGACTTTC

clone_size: once
j_call: TRBJ2-1
v_call: TRBV7-2
d_call: .
cdr3_aa: CASSSEGYNEQFF
cdr3_nt: TGTGCCAGCTCCTCGGAGGGTTACAATGAGCAGTTCTTC

clone_size: once
j_call: TRBJ2-6
v_call: TRBV6-4
d_call: .
cdr3_aa: CASSDSGNSGANVLTF
cdr3_nt: TGTGCCAGCAGTGACTCCGGGAACTCTGGGGCCAACGTCCTGACTTTC

clone_size: .
j_call: TRBJ2-7
v_call: TRBV27
d_call: TRBD2
cdr3_aa: CASSLYLAGGHEQYF
cdr3_nt: TGTGCCAGCAGTTTATACCTAGCGGGGGGACACGAGCAGTACTTC

clone_size: .
j_call: TRBJ2-2
v_call: TRBV6-6
d_call: .
cdr3_aa: CASSPRGSGGGGELFF
cdr3_nt: TGTGCCAGCAGCCCCCGGGGGTCGGGGGGCGGCGGGGAGCTGTTTTTT

clone_size: .
j_call: TRBJ2-1
v_call: TRBV27
d_call: TRBD2
cdr3_aa: CASNPEGGWAGGDNEQFF
cdr3_nt: TGTGCCAGCAACCCAGAGGGAGGATGGGCGGGAGGGGACAATGAGCAGTTCTTC

clone_size: once
j_call: TRBJ2-5
v_call: TRBV5-4
d_call: .
cdr3_aa: CASSLARNLETQYF
cdr3_nt: TGTGCCAGCAGCTTGGCCAGGAACCTAGAGACCCAGTACTTC

clone_size: .
j_call: TRBJ1-2
v_call: TRBV28
d_call: .
cdr3_aa: CASSETAIYGYTF
cdr3_nt: TGTGCCAGCAGCGAGACGGCCATCTATGGCTACACCTTC

clone_size: few
j_call: TRBJ1-1
v_call: TRBV2
d_call: .
cdr3_aa: CASSERSDTEAFF
cdr3_nt: TGTGCCAGCAGTGAACGAAGTGACACTGAAGCTTTCTTT

clone_size: .
j_call: TRBJ2-7
v_call: TRBV19
d_call: TRBD2
cdr3_aa: CASSRREQDEQYF
cdr3_nt: TGTGCCAGTAGTAGGCGGGAGCAGGACGAGCAGTACTTC